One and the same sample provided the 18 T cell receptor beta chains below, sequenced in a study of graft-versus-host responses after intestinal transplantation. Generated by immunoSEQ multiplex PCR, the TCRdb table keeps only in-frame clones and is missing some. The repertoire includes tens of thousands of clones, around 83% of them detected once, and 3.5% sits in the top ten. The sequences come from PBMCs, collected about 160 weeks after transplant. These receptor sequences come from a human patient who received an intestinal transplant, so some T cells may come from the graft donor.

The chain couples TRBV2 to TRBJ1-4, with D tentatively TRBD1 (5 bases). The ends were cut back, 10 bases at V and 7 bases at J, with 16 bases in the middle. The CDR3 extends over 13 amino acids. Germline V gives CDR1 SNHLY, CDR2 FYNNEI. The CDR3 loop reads CATTRDGGEKLFF. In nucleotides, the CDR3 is TGTGCCACCACCCGGGATGGGGGTGAAAAACTGTTTTTT.

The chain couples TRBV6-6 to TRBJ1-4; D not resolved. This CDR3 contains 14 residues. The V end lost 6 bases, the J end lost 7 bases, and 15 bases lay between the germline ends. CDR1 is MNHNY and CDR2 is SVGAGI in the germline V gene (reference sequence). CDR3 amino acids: CASRRFQKGEKLFF. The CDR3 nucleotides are TGTGCCAGCAGGAGATTCCAGAAGGGTGAAAAACTGTTTTTT.

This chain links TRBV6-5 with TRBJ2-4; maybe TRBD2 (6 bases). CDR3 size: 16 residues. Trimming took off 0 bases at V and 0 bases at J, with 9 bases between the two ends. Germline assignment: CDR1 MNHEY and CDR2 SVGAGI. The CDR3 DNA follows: TGTGCCAGCAGTTACTCGGGGGGAGTAGCCAAAAACATTCAGTACTTC. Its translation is CASSYSGGVAKNIQYF.

The CDR3 DNA is TGTGCCATCAGATCAGGGAATACTGAAGCTTTCTTT. Protein product: CAIRSGNTEAFF. V gene TRBV10-3 combines with J gene TRBJ1-1; tentatively, D is TRBD1 (5 bases). V was trimmed by 6 bases and J by 5 bases, leaving 10 bases between them. CDR3 length equals 12 residues. In germline, CDR1 is ENHRY, CDR2 SYGVKD.

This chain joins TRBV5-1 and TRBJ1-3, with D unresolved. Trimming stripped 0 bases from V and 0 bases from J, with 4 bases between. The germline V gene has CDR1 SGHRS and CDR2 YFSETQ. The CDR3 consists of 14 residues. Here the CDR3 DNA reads TGCGCCAGCAGCTTGGACAGCTCTGGAAACACCATATATTTT. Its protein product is CASSLDSSGNTIYF.

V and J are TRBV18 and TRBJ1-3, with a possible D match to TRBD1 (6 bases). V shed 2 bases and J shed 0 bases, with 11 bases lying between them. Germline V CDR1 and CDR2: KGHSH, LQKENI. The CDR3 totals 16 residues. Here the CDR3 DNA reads TGTGCCAGCTCACCAAATCCAGGGGTCTCTGGAAACACCATATATTTT. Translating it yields CASSPNPGVSGNTIYF.

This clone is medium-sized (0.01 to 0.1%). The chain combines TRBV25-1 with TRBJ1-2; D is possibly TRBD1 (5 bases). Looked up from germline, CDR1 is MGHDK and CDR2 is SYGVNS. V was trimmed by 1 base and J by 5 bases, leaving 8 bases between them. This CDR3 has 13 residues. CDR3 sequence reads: CASSELGVYGYTF. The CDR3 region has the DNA TGTGCCAGCAGTGAATTGGGGGTTTATGGCTACACCTTC.

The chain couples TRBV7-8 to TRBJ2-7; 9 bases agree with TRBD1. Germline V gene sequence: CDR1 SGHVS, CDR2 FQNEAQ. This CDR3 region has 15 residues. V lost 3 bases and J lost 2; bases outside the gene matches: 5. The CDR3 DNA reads TGTGCCAGCAGCTTGACCGGGACAGGGACCTACGAGCAGTACTTC. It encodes CASSLTGTGTYEQYF.

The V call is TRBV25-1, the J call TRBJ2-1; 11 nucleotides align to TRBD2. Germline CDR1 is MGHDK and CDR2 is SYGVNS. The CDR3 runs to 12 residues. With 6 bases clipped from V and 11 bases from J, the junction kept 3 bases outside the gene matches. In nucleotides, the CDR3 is TGTGCCAGCAGCTTAGCGGGAGGGAAGCAGTTCTTC. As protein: CASSLAGGKQFF. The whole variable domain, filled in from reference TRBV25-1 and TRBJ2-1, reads EADIYQTPRYLVIGTGKKITLECSQTMGHDKMYWYQQDPGMELHLIHYSYGVNSTEKGDLSSESTVSRIRTEHFPLTLESARPSHTSQYLCASSLAGGKQFFGPGTRLTVL.

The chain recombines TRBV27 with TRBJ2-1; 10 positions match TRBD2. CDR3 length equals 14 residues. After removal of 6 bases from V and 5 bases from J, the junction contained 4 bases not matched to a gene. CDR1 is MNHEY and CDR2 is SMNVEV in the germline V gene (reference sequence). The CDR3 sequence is CASSLAGDNNEQFF. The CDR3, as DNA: TGTGCCAGCAGCCTAGCGGGAGACAACAATGAGCAGTTCTTC.

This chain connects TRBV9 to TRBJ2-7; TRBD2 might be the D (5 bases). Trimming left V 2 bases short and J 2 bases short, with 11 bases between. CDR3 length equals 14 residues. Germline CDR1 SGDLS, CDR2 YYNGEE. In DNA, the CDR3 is TGTGCCAGCAGCGTCCTAGCAGAACCCTACGAGCAGTACTTC. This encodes CASSVLAEPYEQYF.

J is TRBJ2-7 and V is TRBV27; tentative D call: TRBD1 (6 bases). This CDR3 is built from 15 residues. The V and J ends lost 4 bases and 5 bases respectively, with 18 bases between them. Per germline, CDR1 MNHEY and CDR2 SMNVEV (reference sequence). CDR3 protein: CASSSYRVVQDEQYF. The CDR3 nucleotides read TGTGCCAGCAGTTCGTACAGGGTGGTCCAGGACGAGCAGTACTTC.

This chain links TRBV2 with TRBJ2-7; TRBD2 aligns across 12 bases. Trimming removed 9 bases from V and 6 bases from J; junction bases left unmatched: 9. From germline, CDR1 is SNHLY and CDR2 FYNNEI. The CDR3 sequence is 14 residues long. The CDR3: CARGRTSGNGEQYF. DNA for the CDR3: TGTGCCAGAGGAAGGACTAGCGGGAACGGCGAGCAGTACTTC.

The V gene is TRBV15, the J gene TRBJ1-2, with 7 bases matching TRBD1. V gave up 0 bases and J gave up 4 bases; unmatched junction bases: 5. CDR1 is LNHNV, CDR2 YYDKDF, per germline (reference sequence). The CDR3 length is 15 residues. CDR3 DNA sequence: TGTGCCACCAGCAGAGATCAGCAGGGGGTCTATGGCTACACCTTC. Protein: CATSRDQQGVYGYTF.

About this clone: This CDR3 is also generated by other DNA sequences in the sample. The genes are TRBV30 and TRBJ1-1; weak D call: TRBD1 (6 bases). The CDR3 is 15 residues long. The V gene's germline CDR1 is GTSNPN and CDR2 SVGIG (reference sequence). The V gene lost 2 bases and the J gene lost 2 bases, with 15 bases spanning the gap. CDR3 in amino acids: CAWSLWGGLNTEAFF. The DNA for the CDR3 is TGTGCCTGGAGTCTCTGGGGGGGGCTTAACACTGAAGCTTTCTTT.

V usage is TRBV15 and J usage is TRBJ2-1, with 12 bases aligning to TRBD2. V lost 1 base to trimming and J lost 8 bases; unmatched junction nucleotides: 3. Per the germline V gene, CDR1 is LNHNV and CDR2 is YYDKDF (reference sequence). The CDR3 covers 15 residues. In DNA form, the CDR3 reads TGTGCCACCAGCAGAGGGACTAGCGGGGCGGATGAGCAGTTCTTC. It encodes CATSRGTSGADEQFF.

The CDR3 is CASSEEFRTLTYEQYF. In DNA form, the CDR3 reads TGTGCCAGCAGTGAAGAGTTCAGGACACTCACCTACGAGCAGTACTTC. The chain carries TRBV2 and TRBJ2-7, with a weak D call TRBD1 (5 bases). The CDR3 is 16 amino acids. The V end lost 1 base, the J end lost 2 bases, and 15 bases lay between the germline ends. The germline V gene encodes CDR1 SNHLY and CDR2 FYNNEI.

DNA of the CDR3: TGTGCCAGCAGAAGCCTAGCGGGACCATACGAGCAGTACTTC. Amino acids: CASRSLAGPYEQYF. V gene TRBV6-5 combines with J gene TRBJ2-7, with 9 bases that match TRBD2. The CDR3 spans 14 residues. V dropped 6 bases and J dropped 4; count of bases not matched to a gene: 7. Germline loops: CDR1 MNHEY, CDR2 SVGAGI.